The rows below give T cell receptor beta chains drawn from one sample of a study of T cells after yellow fever vaccination. Each CDR3 protein is one row after TCRdb ran MiXCR on the 5' RACE reads. This sample has 300,000 or so distinct CDR3 sequences; under 15% occur once, and the top ten carry less than 0.55%. The material was CD4+ T cells sorted from PBMCs, obtained 45 days after the yellow fever booster vaccination. The receptors shown here come from a man aged 25-45 years who received the YFV17D yellow fever vaccine. Each CDR3 is given with its conserved first and last residue. The D gene is left open where the match is weak. Clone size is not always given. Where it is, it says once, few, many or a class for expanded clones.

>TRBV24-1|TRBJ2-5|many|TRBD1
TGTGCCACCAGTGACGCCTCAGGGGGCCGAGAGACCCAGTACTTC
CATSDASGGRETQYF
>TRBV5-1|TRBJ2-7|few|-
TGCGCCAGCAGCTTACGCTGGACAGTCGACGAGCAGTACTTC
CASSLRWTVDEQYF
>TRBV29-1|TRBJ2-3|many|-
TGCAGCGGCCGGGACACGACGCAGTATTTT
CSGRDTTQYF
>TRBV20-1|TRBJ2-3|-|TRBD1
TGCAGTGCTAGAGATATTTCAAGACAGGGAAGCACAGATACGCAGTATTTT
CSARDISRQGSTDTQYF
>TRBV18|TRBJ2-7|few|-
TGTGCCAGCTCACCACGGAGCCCGGGCACGGAGTACTTC
CASSPRSPGTEYF
>TRBV30|TRBJ2-5|few|TRBD2
TGTGCCTGGAGACGGGACTCGGGGGGGACCCAGTACTTC
CAWRRDSGGTQYF
>TRBV30|TRBJ2-1|-|TRBD2
TGTGCCTCTAGTAGCGGGATCGACAGTGAGCAGTTCTTC
CASSSGIDSEQFF
>TRBV7-9|TRBJ1-2|-|-
TGTGCCAGCAGCTTAGCGGGGACCCTAGGCTATGGCTACACCTTC
CASSLAGTLGYGYTF
>TRBV20-1|TRBJ2-7|-|-
TGCAGTGCCCTGCGGGACCTAACCCCCTACGAGCAGTACTTC
CSALRDLTPYEQYF
>TRBV3-1|TRBJ2-5|few|TRBD2
TGTGCCAGCAGCCAAGACAGGCGGGAGGGCCTCGGGGAGACCCAGTACTTC
CASSQDRREGLGETQYF
>TRBV7-3|TRBJ2-1|-|-
TGTGCCAGCAGCTTAAATCGAGCGGGTTCGATCAATGAGCAGTTCTTC
CASSLNRAGSINEQFF
>TRBV7-8|TRBJ2-1|few|TRBD2
TGTGCCAGCAGCTTAGTAAGAAGCGGGAGTTTAAATGAGCAGTTCTTC
CASSLVRSGSLNEQFF
>TRBV7-2|TRBJ2-3|-|TRBD2
TGTGCCAGCAGCAAAGCCGGGACTAGTTCCACAGATACGCAGTATTTT
CASSKAGTSSTDTQYF
>TRBV12-3/TRBV12-4|TRBJ2-5|few|TRBD2
TGTGCCAGCAGTTGGGGTAGCGGGAGCGGTGAGACCCAGTACTTC
CASSWGSGSGETQYF
>TRBV6-4|TRBJ2-1|few|TRBD2
TGTGCCAGCAGGCGGGAGGGCGCCTATAATGAGCAGTTCTTC
CASRREGAYNEQFF
>TRBV12-3/TRBV12-4|TRBJ2-1|-|TRBD2
TGTGCCAGCAGGATAGATGGGAGCGGGAGTATGGATGAGCAGTTCTTC
CASRIDGSGSMDEQFF